These 30 T cell receptor beta chains were sequenced from one sample in a study of TIL therapy for anti-PD-1-resistant metastatic lung cancer. Sequencing used immunoSEQ v3. Using immunoSEQ multiplex PCR, the repertoire was profiled, and TCRdb retains in-frame clones only, with some absent. The sample has tens of thousands of clones, approximately 79% seen once. As for time point: pre-treatment sample, taken before nivolumab and TIL therapy. The source was blood, collected at baseline. The receptors shown here come from a woman aged 25 to 80 with non-small cell lung cancer.

This clone was observed a handful of times. The rearrangement joins TRBV27 to TRBJ1-1; no firm D call. The CDR3 has 11 amino acids. Trimming removed 1 base from V and 8 bases from J, with 5 bases in between. Germline loops: CDR1 MNHEY, CDR2 SMNVEV (reference sequence). CDR3 loop: CASSLYGEAFF. The CDR3 region has the DNA TGTGCCAGCAGTTTATATGGGGAAGCTTTCTTT.

The V call is TRBV19, the J call TRBJ2-2, with TRBD2 as a possible D gene (5 bases). There are 17 residues in the CDR3. The germline V and J ends were trimmed by 2 bases and 1 base, with 14 bases remaining between them. CDR1 and CDR2 from the germline V gene are LNHDA and SQIVND (reference sequence). CDR3 loop: CASSILRTYGNTGELFF. The CDR3 DNA follows: TGTGCCAGTAGTATACTTAGGACTTACGGGAACACCGGGGAGCTGTTTTTT. Filled out from reference TRBV19 and TRBJ2-2, the complete variable domain reads DGGITQSPKYLFRKEGQNVTLSCEQNLNHDAMYWYRQDPGQGLRLIYYSQIVNDFQKGDIAEGYSVSREKKESFPLTVTSAQKNPTAFYLCASSILRTYGNTGELFFGEGSRLTVL.

V and J are TRBV20-1 and TRBJ1-2; no clear D gene. This CDR3 region has 11 residues. V was shortened by 1 base and J by 8 bases, with 8 bases between the two germline ends. The germline CDR1 and CDR2 sequences are DFQATT and SNEGSKA (reference sequence). The CDR3 is CSARGPRGYTF. CDR3 coding DNA: TGCAGTGCTAGAGGACCTCGGGGCTACACCTTC.

This clone was found once. The J gene is TRBJ1-2, the V gene TRBV28; D perhaps matches TRBD1 (6 bases). This CDR3 is 14 amino acids long. In germline, CDR1 is MDHEN, CDR2 SYDVKM. Trimming stripped 5 bases from V and 5 bases from J, with 15 bases between. CDR3 sequence: CASSPGGARYGYTF. The DNA for the CDR3 is TGTGCCAGCAGTCCCGGGGGGGCGCGGTATGGCTACACCTTC.

The chain joins TRBV29-1 to TRBJ2-1; 10 nucleotides align to TRBD1. The junction had 19 bases not matched to a gene; V was cut back by 3 bases and J by 8 bases. The CDR3 loop spans 18 amino acids. CDR1 is SQVTM, CDR2 ANQGSEA, per germline. CDR3 region: CSVELVPGQGRSGDEQFF. The CDR3 DNA follows: TGCAGCGTTGAGTTAGTCCCGGGACAGGGGCGGTCTGGGGATGAGCAGTTCTTC.

The chain couples TRBV28 to TRBJ2-7, with TRBD2 identical over 10 bases. Germline V CDR1 and CDR2: MDHEN, SYDVKM. V shed 7 bases and J 6 bases; nucleotides not matched to a gene: 12. This CDR3 comprises 15 residues. The CDR3 DNA is TGTGCCAGCACCTGGGCTAGCGGGAGCGTTAGCGAGCAGTACTTC. Its protein is CASTWASGSVSEQYF.

This clone was counted a single time. The CDR3 loop reads CSVGTSGRANEQFF. In DNA, the CDR3 is TGCAGCGTCGGGACTAGCGGGAGGGCCAATGAGCAGTTCTTC. The chain links TRBV29-1 to TRBJ2-1; 16 bases match TRBD2. Trimming cost V 6 bases and J 6 bases; bases outside gene matches: 2. The germline V gene has CDR1 SQVTM and CDR2 ANQGSEA. This CDR3 comprises 14 residues.

The J gene is TRBJ2-3, the V gene TRBV28, with TRBD2 matching 11 bases. CDR3 length: 14 residues. V shed 6 bases, J shed 8 bases, and the junction held 7 bases outside the gene matches. The germline gives CDR1 MDHEN, CDR2 SYDVKM. CDR3 coding DNA: TGTGCCAGCAGATCCCTCACTAGCGGGAGTACGCAGTATTTT. It codes for CASRSLTSGSTQYF. Variable domain in full (rest from reference TRBV28 and TRBJ2-3): DVKVTQSSRYLVKRTGEKVFLECVQDMDHENMFWYRQDPGLGLRLIYFSYDVKMKEKGDIPEGYSVSREKKERFSLILESASTNQTSMYLCASRSLTSGSTQYFGPGTRLTVL.

DNA of the CDR3: TGTGCCAGCAGTCCGGACAGGGGGCTCGGTAGGGGCTACACCTTC. Translated: CASSPDRGLGRGYTF. This chain uses TRBV27 with TRBJ1-2, with TRBD1 identical over 11 bases. Germline V gene sequence: CDR1 MNHEY, CDR2 SMNVEV (reference sequence). With 5 bases clipped from V and 8 bases from J, the junction kept 10 bases outside the gene matches. The CDR3 loop spans 15 amino acids.

The J gene is TRBJ2-5, the V gene TRBV14; the D gene is possibly TRBD2 (5 bases). Between the trimmed V and J ends, which lost 1 base and 9 bases, there was a span of 6 bases. The CDR3 sequence is 11 residues long. Germline V lookup: CDR1 SGHDN, CDR2 FVKESK. CDR3 loop: CASSQGTSQYF. DNA of the CDR3: TGTGCCAGCAGCCAAGGGACTTCCCAGTACTTC. Full variable domain (rest looked up from reference TRBV14 and TRBJ2-5): EAGVTQFPSHSVIEKGQTVTLRCDPISGHDNLYWYRRVMGKEIKFLLHFVKESKQDESGMPNNRFLAERTGGTYSTLKVQPAELEDSGVYFCASSQGTSQYFGPGTRLLVL.

This chain connects TRBV7-9 to TRBJ1-1; weak D call: TRBD1 (5 bases). CDR1 is SEHNR, CDR2 FQNEAQ, per germline (reference sequence). This CDR3 is 15 amino acids long. V shed 1 base and J shed 4 bases, with 13 bases lying between them. CDR3 residues: CASSLGGRASTEAFF. CDR3 DNA sequence: TGTGCCAGCAGCTTAGGAGGCAGGGCGTCCACTGAAGCTTTCTTT.

V and J are TRBV11-2 and TRBJ2-3; TRBD2 matches 10 bases. Germline CDR1 is SGHAT and CDR2 is FQNNGV. After removal of 1 base from V and 4 bases from J, the junction contained 5 bases not matched to a gene. This CDR3 comprises 16 residues. Written as DNA, the CDR3 is TGTGCCAGCAGCTTAGTGTTAGCGGGGGGTGCAGATACGCAGTATTTT. This codes for CASSLVLAGGADTQYF. Together with reference TRBV11-2 and TRBJ2-3, the CDR3 gives the full variable domain: EAGVAQSPRYKIIEKRQSVAFWCNPISGHATLYWYQQILGQGPKLLIQFQNNGVVDDSQLPKDRFSAERLKGVDSTLKIQPAKLEDSAVYLCASSLVLAGGADTQYFGPGTRLTVL.

This sequence joins TRBV6-6 and TRBJ1-2; 8 positions match TRBD1. V shed 6 bases and J 8 bases; nucleotides not matched to a gene: 14. The germline gives CDR1 MNHNY, CDR2 SVGAGI (reference sequence). CDR3 size: 15 residues. The CDR3 DNA is TGTGCCAGCAGCTCCGCCTCGACAGGGGTGAAGGGCTACACCTTC. Translating gives CASSSASTGVKGYTF.

The CDR3 nucleotides are TGTGCCACCAGCAGCGGTTTGGAGACCGGGGAGCTGTTTTTT. It translates to CATSSGLETGELFF. V gene TRBV15 combines with J gene TRBJ2-2; D ambiguous. Germline loops: CDR1 LNHNV, CDR2 YYDKDF (reference sequence). V dropped 3 bases and J dropped 5 bases, with 10 bases sitting between them. The CDR3 totals 14 residues.

The gene calls are TRBV27 and TRBJ1-1; D perhaps matches TRBD1 (5 bases). The V end lost 8 bases, the J end lost 5 bases, and 21 bases lay between the germline ends. CDR1 and CDR2 from the germline V gene are MNHEY and SMNVEV (reference sequence). This CDR3 spans 15 amino acids. In DNA form, the CDR3 reads TGTGCCAGCGGAGGCTCAGGGTCCTACCTGACTGAAGCTTTCTTT. Translating gives CASGGSGSYLTEAFF.

The gene calls are TRBV29-1 and TRBJ2-5, with 9 bases lining up with TRBD1. Per germline, CDR1 SQVTM and CDR2 ANQGSEA. The V segment lost 0 bases and the J segment 3 bases; nucleotides outside the gene matches: 11. The CDR3 extends over 17 amino acids. CDR3 in DNA: TGCAGCGTTGAAGATCCATGGGACAGGGAAAGAAAAGAGACCCAGTACTTC. This gives the protein CSVEDPWDRERKETQYF.

This clone was recorded once. The chain recombines TRBV4-1 with TRBJ1-3; possibly TRBD1 for D (5 bases). Trimming removed 1 base at V and 2 bases at J, with 18 bases between. The CDR3 runs to 18 residues. Germline CDR1 reads MGHRA; CDR2 reads YSYEKL. This CDR3 reads CASSQVLGEGRPGNTIYF. The CDR3 region has the DNA TGCGCCAGCAGCCAAGTACTAGGTGAGGGGAGGCCTGGAAACACCATATATTTT.

The table lists this clone with a few counts. The chain links TRBV7-9 to TRBJ1-1; 7 nucleotides match TRBD1. The CDR3 is made up of 15 amino acids. V lost 8 bases to trimming and J lost 4 bases; unmatched junction nucleotides: 13. Germline values: CDR1 SEHNR, CDR2 FQNEAQ (reference sequence). The CDR3 sequence: CASRRTGDVTTEAFF. CDR3 coding DNA: TGTGCCAGCCGTCGGACAGGAGATGTTACCACTGAAGCTTTCTTT.

The V gene is TRBV7-9, the J gene TRBJ1-1; maybe TRBD1 (5 bases). The CDR3 consists of 12 residues. Germline V gives CDR1 SEHNR, CDR2 FQNEAQ (reference sequence). Trimming removed 4 bases from V and 7 bases from J, with 10 bases in between. The DNA for the CDR3 is TGTGCCAGCAGCTCCCGGGACGGTGAAGCTTTCTTT. The encoded protein is CASSSRDGEAFF.

The V gene is TRBV5-1, the J gene TRBJ1-3; the D is unclear. The germline CDR1 and CDR2 sequences are SGHRS and YFSETQ. This CDR3 spans 17 amino acids. Trimming removed 1 base at V and 0 bases at J, with 14 bases between. The CDR3: CASSLYPVRFSGNTIYF. Written as DNA, the CDR3 is TGCGCCAGCAGCTTGTACCCAGTGCGTTTCTCTGGAAACACCATATATTTT.

The chain combines TRBV5-1 with TRBJ2-6, with TRBD1 matching over 9 bases. From germline, CDR1 is SGHRS and CDR2 YFSETQ. This CDR3 is built from 18 residues. Losses at the gene ends were 4 bases for V and 6 bases for J; bases not matched to a gene: 14. The CDR3 spells CASSPWTGDSLEANVLTF. In DNA, the CDR3 is TGCGCCAGCAGCCCATGGACAGGGGACTCTCTGGAGGCCAACGTCCTGACTTTC.

This chain joins TRBV5-6 and TRBJ2-7; D is unclear. The CDR3 consists of 12 residues. V lost 1 base and J 0 bases, leaving 2 bases between the germline ends. The V gene's germline CDR1 is SGHDT and CDR2 YYEEEE. The CDR3 bases are TGTGCCAGCAGCTTGAGCTCCTACGAGCAGTACTTC. It specifies CASSLSSYEQYF. The complete variable domain, with remaining parts taken from reference TRBV5-6 and TRBJ2-7, reads DAGVTQSPTHLIKTRGQQVTLRCSPKSGHDTVSWYQQALGQGPQFIFQYYEEEERQRGNFPDRFSGHQFPNYSSELNVNALLLGDSALYLCASSLSSYEQYFGPGTRLTVT.

This clone was seen just once. J is TRBJ1-6 and V is TRBV7-2; 7 nucleotides match TRBD1. This CDR3 is built from 15 residues. Germline V lookup: CDR1 SGHTA, CDR2 FQGNSA. The junction had 3 bases not matched to a gene; V was cut back by 0 bases and J by 7 bases. CDR3 DNA sequence: TGTGCCAGCAGCTTAGCAGGGGGCGTGAATTCACCCCTCCACTTT. Its protein is CASSLAGGVNSPLHF.

The chain is built from TRBV2 and TRBJ2-1; D call uncertain. V shed 6 bases and J shed 5 bases, with 11 bases lying between them. The CDR3 is 13 residues long. Germline V lookup: CDR1 SNHLY, CDR2 FYNNEI. The CDR3 DNA reads as TGTGCCAGCAGGCACGACTCTAACAATGAGCAGTTCTTC. Its protein is CASRHDSNNEQFF.

The gene calls are TRBV6-9 and TRBJ2-5; 7 bases match TRBD2. This CDR3 comprises 15 residues. Germline CDR1 reads MNHGY; CDR2 reads SVAAGI. V lost 2 bases, J lost 4 bases, and 7 bases stayed unmatched. The CDR3 bases are TGTGCCAGCAGTTATGTTGGCGGGAGACGAGAGACCCAGTACTTC. Residues: CASSYVGGRRETQYF.

J is TRBJ1-2 and V is TRBV2, with 9 bases identical to TRBD1. J lost 5 bases, V lost 5 bases, and 6 bases had no gene match. The CDR3 extends over 14 amino acids. Looked up from germline, CDR1 is SNHLY and CDR2 is FYNNEI. This chain's CDR3 is CASSPTGGVYGYTF. The CDR3 region has the DNA TGTGCCAGCAGTCCCACAGGGGGCGTGTATGGCTACACCTTC.

This chain uses TRBV7-3 with TRBJ1-2, with TRBD1 identical over 8 bases. The J segment lost 8 bases and the V segment lost 5 bases, leaving 7 bases of the junction unmatched. CDR1 and CDR2 (germline): SGHTA, FQGTGA. This CDR3 has 13 residues. CDR3 amino acids: CASSPGQGLGYTF. The DNA for the CDR3 is TGTGCCAGCAGCCCTGGACAGGGTCTGGGCTACACCTTC.

The chain couples TRBV6-5 to TRBJ1-2; D not certain. V was clipped by 7 bases and J by 2 bases, with 11 bases between them. CDR1 and CDR2 (germline): MNHEY, SVGAGI. The CDR3 covers 13 residues. Written as DNA, the CDR3 is TGTGCCAGCAAATCGAACAGCAACTATGGCTACACCTTC. Translation gives CASKSNSNYGYTF.

In this sample, this clone turned up a few times. The chain recombines TRBV6-5 with TRBJ2-1; 14 nucleotides align to TRBD2. CDR3 length equals 13 residues. Germline-derived CDR1 and CDR2 are MNHEY and SVGAGI. The ends lost 7 bases at V and 14 bases at J; junction bases unmatched: 7. CDR3 coding DNA: TGTGCCAGCACCTCCGGGACTAGCGGGAGAAAGTTCTTC. It encodes CASTSGTSGRKFF.

This chain joins TRBV10-1 and TRBJ1-4, with D tentatively TRBD1 (6 bases). This CDR3 region has 15 residues. V was trimmed by 0 bases and J by 7 bases, leaving 12 bases between them. Germline CDR1 and CDR2: WNHNN and SYGVQD (reference sequence). The CDR3 region is CASSESRGGGEKLFF. The CDR3 nucleotides are TGCGCCAGCAGTGAGTCCAGGGGAGGGGGTGAAAAACTGTTTTTT.